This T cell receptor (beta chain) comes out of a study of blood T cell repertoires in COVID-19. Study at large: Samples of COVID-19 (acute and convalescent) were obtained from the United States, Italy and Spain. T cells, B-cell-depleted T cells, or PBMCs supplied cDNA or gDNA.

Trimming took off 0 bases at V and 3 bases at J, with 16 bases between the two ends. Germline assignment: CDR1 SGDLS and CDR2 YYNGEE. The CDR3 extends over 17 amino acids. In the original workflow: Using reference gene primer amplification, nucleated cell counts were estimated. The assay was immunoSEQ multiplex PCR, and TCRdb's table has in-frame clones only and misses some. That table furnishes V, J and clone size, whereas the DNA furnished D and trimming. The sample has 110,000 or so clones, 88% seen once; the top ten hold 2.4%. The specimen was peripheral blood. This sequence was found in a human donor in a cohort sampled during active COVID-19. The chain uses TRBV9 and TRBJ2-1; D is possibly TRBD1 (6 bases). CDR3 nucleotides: TGTGCCAGCAGCGTAGCTCCAGGGACACTAGACTACAATGAGCAGTTCTTC. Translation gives CASSVAPGTLDYNEQFF.